This entry is about one TCR beta chain. This clone was seen only once. This receptor's antigen is unknown. No base quality values were provided; no much bigger clone lies one nucleotide off. This sample is drawn from a study of T cell changes during pregnancy in multiple sclerosis (dated 2019 in TCRdb). General notes on the study: The study looked at changes in the T cell repertoire across pregnancy in women with multiple sclerosis.

Library method: the immunoSEQ multiplex PCR assay. This is the immuneACCESS table as TCRdb keeps it, with only in-frame sequences that have V and J called. A part of the clones is gone; compared with another copy, unresolved V genes explain less than half, and the rest is unexplained. This sample holds approximately 80,000 clones; 80% to 95% were observed only once. The top ten constitute around 0.7% of the sample. This TCR was sampled from a female donor in good health, enrolled as a control in a pregnancy study. The sequencing used peripheral blood, collected in the second trimester of pregnancy.

The base sequence is TGTGCCAGCAGTGAAGGGGAGGATACGCAGTATTTT. Its protein is CASSEGEDTQYF. In this chain, TRBV6-1 is recombined with TRBJ2-3; the best D guess is TRBD2, with 5 bases matching. There are 12 amino acids in the CDR3, from cysteine to phenylalanine inclusive. Only the CDR3 part of the read is kept: 36 bases, read in frame from the first base. As encoded in the germline V gene, CDR1 is MNHNS while CDR2 is SASEGT. V is clipped by 1 base and J by 6 bases, and the sequence between their germline boundaries is 5 bases long.